This T cell receptor beta chain was sequenced during a study of shared clonotypes between healthy human individuals. The J segment lost 2 bases and the V segment lost 2 bases, leaving 9 bases of the junction unmatched. The CDR3 consists of 18 residues. CDR1 MGHRA and CDR2 YSYEKL come from the germline V gene. Generated by immunoSEQ multiplex PCR, the TCRdb table keeps only in-frame clones and is missing some. The data show about 480,000 clones, approximately 85% seen once. In its sample, this clone was seen a few times. The sequenced material came from PBMCs. This chain uses TRBV4-1 with TRBJ2-3, with TRBD2 matching over 11 bases. This receptor was identified in a woman aged 40 to 55 in good health. Some clones in this sample may be carry-over from other donors' samples. The chain's CDR3 is CASSQWVSGREITDTQYF. In DNA, the CDR3 is TGCGCCAGCAGCCAATGGGTTAGCGGGAGGGAAATCACAGATACGCAGTATTTT.